This T cell receptor beta chain came from a study of CD4 and CD8 cells across lung adenocarcinoma regions. Germline V gene lookup returns CDR1 SGHTA and CDR2 FQGNSA. This CDR3 region has 14 residues. The ends were cut back, 5 bases at V and 6 bases at J, with 16 bases in the middle. From the PCR reads, TCRdb called clonotypes with MiXCR, one entry per CDR3 protein. The sample carries fewer than 6,500 distinct CDR3 sequences, 51% recorded once. Samples came from patients with localized non-small cell lung adenocarcinoma. The material sequenced was CD4+ T cells from the center of a lung tumor. The sequence was obtained from a female donor with lung adenocarcinoma. The CD4 and CD8 labels of this study may be unreliable. V usage is TRBV7-2 and J usage is TRBJ1-2, with D possibly being TRBD1 (5 bases). Here the CDR3 DNA reads TGTGCCAGCAGCCGTCGCGGGCAGGGCGATGGCTACACCTTC. It translates to CASSRRGQGDGYTF. Combining the CDR3 with reference TRBV7-2 and TRBJ1-2 gives the whole variable domain GAGVSQSPSNKVTEKGKDVELRCDPISGHTALYWYRQSLGQGLEFLIYFQGNSAPDKSGLPSDRFSAERTGGSVSTLTIQRTQQEDSAVYLCASSRRGQGDGYTFGSGTRLTVV.